These 32 T cell receptor beta chains originate from one sample sequenced in a study of CD8+ T cells in alopecia areata. Documented treatment: oral pan-JAK inhibitor, 5-10 mg twice daily. cDNA prepared by RNA extraction and subsequent reverse transcription served as the template for sequencing. Using immunoSEQ multiplex PCR, the repertoire was profiled, and TCRdb retains in-frame clones only, with some absent. The sample carries some 200,000 clones, around 58% recorded once. The sequencing here drew on CD8+ T cells sorted from blood, taken at week 24, from a patient treated with tofacitinib. Source of these receptors: a human donor with alopecia areata.

The rearrangement uses TRBV5-1 and TRBJ2-7; D uncertain. From germline, CDR1 is SGHRS and CDR2 YFSETQ. The CDR3 runs to 12 residues. The V end lost 1 base, the J end lost 3 bases, and 5 bases lay between the germline ends. The CDR3: CASSLYGYEQYF. Here the CDR3 DNA reads TGCGCCAGCAGCTTGTACGGCTACGAGCAGTACTTC.

V usage is TRBV19 and J usage is TRBJ1-1; D is possibly TRBD1 (5 bases). The CDR3 runs 16 residues. Germline lookup yields CDR1 LNHDA and CDR2 SQIVND (reference sequence). V was shortened by 7 bases and J by 0 bases, with 18 bases between the two germline ends. The CDR3 spells CASIGRLRGLNTEAFF. DNA of the CDR3: TGTGCCAGTATCGGAAGGTTGCGGGGCTTGAACACTGAAGCTTTCTTT.

The chain links TRBV13 to TRBJ2-3; 7 nucleotides match TRBD1. The ends lost 5 bases at V and 4 bases at J; junction bases unmatched: 6. This CDR3 has 14 residues. Germline V CDR1 and CDR2: PRHDT, FYEKMQ (reference sequence). The CDR3 DNA reads TGTGCCAGCAGCGGAAGACAGGGTGCAGATACGCAGTATTTT. Translation gives CASSGRQGADTQYF.

The chain combines TRBV6-6 with TRBJ2-7; a possible D gene is TRBD1 (6 bases). The CDR3 consists of 12 residues. CDR1 is MNHNY and CDR2 is SVGAGI in the germline V gene (reference sequence). V was cut by 10 bases and J by 0 bases, with 10 bases left in between. CDR3 in amino acids: CAIGQSSYEQYF. CDR3 DNA sequence: TGTGCCATCGGACAGAGCTCCTACGAGCAGTACTTC.

The chain carries TRBV11-2 and TRBJ2-7; D not resolved. This CDR3 region has 14 residues. Germline V gene lookup returns CDR1 SGHAT and CDR2 FQNNGV. Trimming shortened V by 5 bases and J by 5 bases, and 16 bases separated the two germline ends. CDR3 region: CASSQRPFLDEQYF. Here the CDR3 DNA reads TGTGCCAGCAGCCAAAGGCCCTTCTTGGACGAGCAGTACTTC.

V gene TRBV13 combines with J gene TRBJ1-4; unclear D gene. This CDR3 spans 14 amino acids. Germline-derived CDR1 and CDR2 are PRHDT and FYEKMQ (reference sequence). V dropped 6 bases and J dropped 5 bases, with 13 bases sitting between them. This chain's CDR3 is CASRVRAPNEKLFF. CDR3 DNA sequence: TGTGCCAGCAGAGTCCGAGCACCGAATGAAAAACTGTTTTTT.

V is TRBV7-2 and J is TRBJ2-2, with no clear D. This CDR3 region has 11 residues. Germline loops: CDR1 SGHTA, CDR2 FQGNSA. V dropped 3 bases and J dropped 7 bases, with 3 bases sitting between them. The CDR3 spells CASSLVGELFF. The CDR3 DNA reads TGTGCCAGCAGCTTGGTCGGGGAGCTGTTTTTT.

The rearrangement uses TRBV23-1 and TRBJ2-6; possible D gene TRBD1, 5 bases. TRBV23-1 is annotated as an ORF whose role is uncertain. The CDR3 extends over 17 amino acids. Trimming cost V 3 bases and J 0 bases, with 12 bases left between them. CDR3: CASSHSRDSSGANVLTF. As DNA, the CDR3 is TGCGCCAGCAGTCATTCCCGCGACAGCTCTGGGGCCAACGTCCTGACTTTC.

The genes are TRBV30 and TRBJ2-7; D gene unclear. This CDR3 spans 13 amino acids. Germline V gene sequence: CDR1 GTSNPN, CDR2 SVGIG (reference sequence). V lost 1 base and J 1 base, leaving 8 bases between the germline ends. The CDR3 region has the DNA TGTGCCTGGAGTGCAATTCCGTCCTACGAGCAGTACTTC. This codes for CAWSAIPSYEQYF.

Only a few counts were recorded for this clone. The chain has TRBV2 and TRBJ2-2, with 9 positions matching TRBD1. This CDR3 region has 15 residues. The germline CDR1 and CDR2 sequences are SNHLY and FYNNEI. Losses at the gene ends were 7 bases for V and 3 bases for J; bases not matched to a gene: 6. The CDR3: CASTRQGVYTGELFF. Written as DNA, the CDR3 is TGTGCCAGCACACGACAGGGGGTATACACCGGGGAGCTGTTTTTT.

J is TRBJ1-2 and V is TRBV9; 7 bases agree with TRBD1. This CDR3 has 14 residues. The V segment lost 6 bases and the J segment 1 base; nucleotides outside the gene matches: 6. Germline CDR1 SGDLS, CDR2 YYNGEE. The CDR3 DNA follows: TGTGCCAGCAAACAGGGGACCGGTAACTATGGCTACACCTTC. Its protein product is CASKQGTGNYGYTF.

The chain couples TRBV5-4 to TRBJ2-5; D is unresolved. CDR1 is SGHNT and CDR2 is YYREEE in the germline V gene (reference sequence). CDR3 length: 13 amino acids. Trimming stripped 8 bases from V and 1 base from J, with 12 bases between. For the CDR3, the DNA is TGTGCCAGTCGCACCACCCCCCAAGAGACCCAGTACTTC. It translates to CASRTTPQETQYF.

The CDR3 reads CASYQQMPKPEDTGELFF. For the CDR3, the DNA is TGTGCCAGCTACCAACAAATGCCAAAACCTGAGGACACCGGGGAGCTGTTTTTT. V usage is TRBV6-4 and J usage is TRBJ2-2; D unclear. Trimming removed 8 bases from V and 3 bases from J, with 25 bases in between. CDR1 is MRHNA, CDR2 SNTAGT, per germline. The CDR3 length is 18 residues.

This clone was seen a few times. V is TRBV14 and J is TRBJ2-7, with TRBD2 as a possible D gene (5 bases). The germline V gene encodes CDR1 SGHDN and CDR2 FVKESK. V lost 0 bases, J lost 3 bases, and 9 bases lay in between. This CDR3 has 14 residues. CDR3 coding DNA: TGTGCCAGCAGCCAAGATGGTGGACTCTACGAGCAGTACTTC. This codes for CASSQDGGLYEQYF.

This clone appeared once. The CDR3 protein is CASSGAGGTDTQYF. The DNA of the CDR3 is TGCGCCAGCAGTGGAGCGGGCGGTACAGATACGCAGTATTTT. This chain joins TRBV10-2 and TRBJ2-3; D is possibly TRBD2 (6 bases). CDR3 length: 14 residues. The V and J ends lost 4 bases and 3 bases respectively, with 11 bases between them. The germline V gene has CDR1 WSHSY and CDR2 SAAADI.

The chain's CDR3 is CASSEWQLANTEAFF. The CDR3 nucleotides are TGTGCCAGCAGTGAGTGGCAGTTAGCGAACACTGAAGCTTTCTTT. The V call is TRBV2, the J call TRBJ1-1; no firm D call. CDR1 and CDR2 from the germline V gene are SNHLY and FYNNEI. Trimming shortened V by 3 bases and J by 1 base, and 12 bases separated the two germline ends. This CDR3 has 15 amino acids.

The V and J genes are TRBV13 and TRBJ1-4; TRBD1 is a possible D gene (5 bases). The CDR3 has 16 residues. The V gene lost 5 bases and the J gene lost 3 bases, with 16 bases spanning the gap. Germline-derived CDR1 and CDR2 are PRHDT and FYEKMQ (reference sequence). The CDR3 loop reads CASSQNEGLSNEKLFF. The CDR3 DNA is TGTGCCAGCAGCCAAAATGAGGGACTTTCTAATGAAAAACTGTTTTTT.

The genes are TRBV5-5 and TRBJ1-5, with 8 nucleotides matching TRBD1. The CDR3 spans 15 residues. V lost 0 bases and J lost 5; bases outside the gene matches: 4. Germline V lookup: CDR1 SGHKS, CDR2 YYEKEE (reference sequence). DNA for the CDR3: TGTGCCAGCAGCTTGGTAGGACAGGGCCATCAGCCCCAGCATTTT. Protein: CASSLVGQGHQPQHF. The complete variable domain, with remaining parts taken from reference TRBV5-5 and TRBJ1-5, reads DAGVTQSPTHLIKTRGQQVTLRCSPISGHKSVSWYQQVLGQGPQFIFQYYEKEERGRGNFPDRFSARQFPNYSSELNVNALLLGDSALYLCASSLVGQGHQPQHFGDGTRLSIL.

The chain joins TRBV7-9 to TRBJ2-1; 10 bases line up with TRBD2. V was clipped by 5 bases and J by 5 bases; unmatched bases: 9. CDR3 length equals 16 residues. In germline, CDR1 is SEHNR, CDR2 FQNEAQ (reference sequence). CDR3: CASSPKPSGGHNEQFF. In DNA form, the CDR3 reads TGTGCCAGCAGCCCAAAACCTAGCGGGGGCCACAATGAGCAGTTCTTC.

The chain has TRBV25-1 and TRBJ2-6; tentatively, D is TRBD1 (5 bases). Deletions cut 0 bases from V and 4 bases from J, with 16 bases between. Looked up from germline, CDR1 is MGHDK and CDR2 is SYGVNS. The CDR3 totals 18 residues. The CDR3 region is CASSEYDSQGMGANVLTF. The CDR3 DNA reads TGTGCCAGCAGTGAATATGACTCCCAGGGTATGGGGGCCAACGTCCTGACTTTC. Using reference TRBV25-1 and TRBJ2-6 for the parts outside the CDR3, the full variable domain is EADIYQTPRYLVIGTGKKITLECSQTMGHDKMYWYQQDPGMELHLIHYSYGVNSTEKGDLSSESTVSRIRTEHFPLTLESARPSHTSQYLCASSEYDSQGMGANVLTFGAGSRLTVL.

The chain employs TRBV29-1 and TRBJ2-2; the D is unclear. V was pared by 2 bases and J by 8 bases, with 9 bases between. The CDR3 totals 12 residues. Germline values: CDR1 SQVTM, CDR2 ANQGSEA. The CDR3 coding sequence is TGCAGCGTTGAAAGGTTCAGGGGGGAGCTGTTTTTT. Protein sequence: CSVERFRGELFF.

J is TRBJ1-1 and V is TRBV9; D is undetermined. Germline V gives CDR1 SGDLS, CDR2 YYNGEE. The CDR3 sequence is 15 residues long. Trimming took off 0 bases at V and 2 bases at J, with 11 bases between the two ends. CDR3 amino acids: CASSVGPSGNTEAFF. CDR3 sequence (DNA): TGTGCCAGCAGCGTAGGGCCCAGCGGCAACACTGAAGCTTTCTTT.

This chain uses TRBV30 with TRBJ2-1, with a weak D call TRBD2 (6 bases). Germline lookup yields CDR1 GTSNPN and CDR2 SVGIG (reference sequence). The CDR3 loop spans 12 amino acids. The V end lost 3 bases, the J end lost 4 bases, and 7 bases lay between the germline ends. The CDR3 protein is CAWRGGYNEQFF. The DNA for the CDR3 is TGTGCCTGGAGGGGGGGATACAATGAGCAGTTCTTC.

This clone has only a few counts. This chain joins TRBV6-1 and TRBJ2-2; 8 bases match TRBD1. CDR1 is MNHNS and CDR2 is SASEGT in the germline V gene. Trimming took 3 bases from V and 0 from J; bases not matched to a gene: 9. This CDR3 region has 18 residues. The CDR3 bases are TGTGCCAGCAGTGAGAGTTTCCCGGGACAGGCGAACACCGGGGAGCTGTTTTTT. The encoded protein is CASSESFPGQANTGELFF.

The chain joins TRBV12-5 to TRBJ1-1, with D unclear. CDR3 length: 12 residues. Trimming left V 5 bases short and J 3 bases short, with 7 bases between. The germline V gene encodes CDR1 LGHNT and CDR2 FRNRAP. CDR3 amino acids: CASGLGDTEAFF. The CDR3 DNA reads TGTGCTAGTGGTCTCGGGGACACTGAAGCTTTCTTT. The full variable domain, in which reference TRBV12-5 and TRBJ1-1 provide the parts outside the CDR3, is DARVTQTPRHKVTEMGQEVTMRCQPILGHNTVFWYRQTMMQGLELLAYFRNRAPLDDSGMPKDRFSAEMPDATLATLKIQPSEPRDSAVYFCASGLGDTEAFFGQGTRLTVV.

This clone was recorded a few times. The chain combines TRBV29-1 with TRBJ2-7; 10 nucleotides line up with TRBD1. V gave up 3 bases and J gave up 4 bases; unmatched junction bases: 9. CDR3 length equals 15 residues. Germline CDR1 is SQVTM and CDR2 is ANQGSEA. CDR3 DNA sequence: TGCAGCGTTGAGGGGGCCGGGACAGGGGAGTACGAGCAGTACTTC. Amino acid sequence: CSVEGAGTGEYEQYF.

In this sample, this clone turned up a few times. The rearrangement joins TRBV27 to TRBJ2-5, with D perhaps TRBD2 (5 bases). The CDR3 spans 16 residues. V was shortened by 5 bases and J by 4 bases, with 20 bases between the two germline ends. The germline CDR1 and CDR2 sequences are MNHEY and SMNVEV (reference sequence). CDR3 protein: CASSPPPQARGETQYF. CDR3 DNA sequence: TGTGCCAGCAGTCCACCCCCCCAGGCCCGGGGAGAGACCCAGTACTTC.

This clone was seen only a few times. The V call is TRBV5-6, the J call TRBJ1-3; D ambiguous. Trimming removed 0 bases from V and 0 bases from J, with 16 bases in between. The CDR3 has 18 residues. Looked up from germline, CDR1 is SGHDT and CDR2 is YYEEEE. CDR3 loop: CASSLGRARDRSGNTIYF. The CDR3 bases are TGTGCCAGCAGCTTGGGAAGGGCCCGTGACCGCTCTGGAAACACCATATATTTT.

The sample holds a few counts of this clone. As DNA, the CDR3 is TGTGCCAGCAGCTCACAGGGGCCCTTGGAGACCCAGTACTTC. Its translation is CASSSQGPLETQYF. J is TRBJ2-5 and V is TRBV7-9; TRBD1 matches at 7 bases. The CDR3 is made up of 14 amino acids. Germline trimming cut 4 bases from V and 5 bases from J; bases unmatched to any gene: 7. CDR1 and CDR2 from the germline V gene are SEHNR and FQNEAQ (reference sequence).

The CDR3 nucleotides read TGTGCCAGCAGCTCCAGGGACAGGGAGCTGTTTTTT. Amino acids: CASSSRDRELFF. V and J are TRBV7-8 and TRBJ2-2; D is perhaps TRBD1 (6 bases). Deletions cut 4 bases from V and 9 bases from J, with 9 bases between. This CDR3 is 12 amino acids long. Germline loops: CDR1 SGHVS, CDR2 FQNEAQ.

The chain recombines TRBV7-9 with TRBJ1-2; D is possibly TRBD1 (5 bases). Trimming pared 8 bases from V and 6 bases from J, leaving 19 bases between. The CDR3 covers 14 residues. Germline V gene lookup returns CDR1 SEHNR and CDR2 FQNEAQ (reference sequence). As DNA, the CDR3 is TGTGCCAGCCGCGGAGACAGCAATCTCCATGGCTACACCTTC. Encoded protein: CASRGDSNLHGYTF.

The genes are TRBV6-5 and TRBJ1-5; D uncertain. The V end was cut by 5 bases, the J end by 1 base, with 9 bases between. CDR3 length equals 14 residues. Germline V CDR1 and CDR2: MNHEY, SVGAGI. The CDR3 sequence: CASSAVFSNQPQHF. In DNA, the CDR3 is TGTGCCAGCAGTGCAGTTTTCAGCAATCAGCCCCAGCATTTT.